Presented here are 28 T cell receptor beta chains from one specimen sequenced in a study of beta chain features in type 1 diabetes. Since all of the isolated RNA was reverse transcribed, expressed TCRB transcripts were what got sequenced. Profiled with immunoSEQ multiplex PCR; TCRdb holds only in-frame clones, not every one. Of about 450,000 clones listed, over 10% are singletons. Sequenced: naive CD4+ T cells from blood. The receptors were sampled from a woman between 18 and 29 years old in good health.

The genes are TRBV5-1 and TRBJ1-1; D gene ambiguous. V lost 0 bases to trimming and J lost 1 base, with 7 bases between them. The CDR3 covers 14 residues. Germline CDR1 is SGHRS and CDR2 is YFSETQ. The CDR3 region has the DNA TGCGCCAGCAGCTTGGGATACAAGAACACTGAAGCTTTCTTT. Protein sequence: CASSLGYKNTEAFF.

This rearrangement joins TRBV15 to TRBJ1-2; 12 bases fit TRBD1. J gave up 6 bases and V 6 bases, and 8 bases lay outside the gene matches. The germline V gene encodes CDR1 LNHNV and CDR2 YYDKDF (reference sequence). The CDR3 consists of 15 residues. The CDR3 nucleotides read TGTGCCACCAGTAGGACCGGGACAGGGGGCAATGGCTACACCTTC. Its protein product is CATSRTGTGGNGYTF.

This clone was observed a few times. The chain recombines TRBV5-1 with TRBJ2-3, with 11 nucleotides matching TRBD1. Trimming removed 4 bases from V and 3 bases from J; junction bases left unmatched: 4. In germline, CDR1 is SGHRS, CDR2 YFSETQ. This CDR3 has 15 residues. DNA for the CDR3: TGCGCCAGCAGCGCCGGGACAGGGGGAACAGATACGCAGTATTTT. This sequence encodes CASSAGTGGTDTQYF.

The CDR3 spells CASSSAGTAYNEQFF. The CDR3 nucleotides read TGTGCCAGCAGTTCGGCCGGGACAGCCTACAATGAGCAGTTCTTC. The chain has TRBV27 and TRBJ2-1, with 7 bases lining up with TRBD1. V shed 4 bases, J shed 2 bases, and the junction held 5 bases outside the gene matches. This CDR3 region has 15 residues. The V gene's germline CDR1 is MNHEY and CDR2 SMNVEV (reference sequence).

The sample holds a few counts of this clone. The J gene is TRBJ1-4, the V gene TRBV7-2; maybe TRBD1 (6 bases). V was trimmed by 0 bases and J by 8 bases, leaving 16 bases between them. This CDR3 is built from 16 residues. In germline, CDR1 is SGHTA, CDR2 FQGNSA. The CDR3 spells CASSLAGGGGREKLFF. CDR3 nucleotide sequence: TGTGCCAGCAGCTTAGCCGGGGGCGGCGGCCGCGAAAAACTGTTTTTT.

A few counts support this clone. The CDR3 DNA reads as TGTGCCAGCTTCACCCTGGGGGGTACGCAGTATTTT. This encodes CASFTLGGTQYF. V gene TRBV28 combines with J gene TRBJ2-3; the D gene is possibly TRBD2 (6 bases). V shed 8 bases and J shed 8 bases, with 14 bases lying between them. Germline V gene sequence: CDR1 MDHEN, CDR2 SYDVKM. The CDR3 totals 12 residues.

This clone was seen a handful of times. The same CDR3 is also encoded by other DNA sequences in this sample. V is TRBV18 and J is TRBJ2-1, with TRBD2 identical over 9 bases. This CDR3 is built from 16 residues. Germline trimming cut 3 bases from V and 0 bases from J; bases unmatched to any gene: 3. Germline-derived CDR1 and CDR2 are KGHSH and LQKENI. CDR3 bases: TGTGCCAGCTCACCTCTAGCGGGGTCCTCCTACAATGAGCAGTTCTTC. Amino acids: CASSPLAGSSYNEQFF. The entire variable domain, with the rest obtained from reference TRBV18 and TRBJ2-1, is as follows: NAGVMQNPRHLVRRRGQEARLRCSPMKGHSHVYWYRQLPEEGLKFMVYLQKENIIDESGMPKERFSAEFPKEGPSILRIQQVVRGDSAAYFCASSPLAGSSYNEQFFGPGTRLTVL.

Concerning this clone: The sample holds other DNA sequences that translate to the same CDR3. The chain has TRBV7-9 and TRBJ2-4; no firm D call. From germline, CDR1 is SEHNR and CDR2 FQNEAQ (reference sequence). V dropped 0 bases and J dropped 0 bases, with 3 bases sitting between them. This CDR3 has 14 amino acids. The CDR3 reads CASSLAGAKNIQYF. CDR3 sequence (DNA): TGTGCCAGCAGCTTAGCAGGAGCCAAAAACATTCAGTACTTC.

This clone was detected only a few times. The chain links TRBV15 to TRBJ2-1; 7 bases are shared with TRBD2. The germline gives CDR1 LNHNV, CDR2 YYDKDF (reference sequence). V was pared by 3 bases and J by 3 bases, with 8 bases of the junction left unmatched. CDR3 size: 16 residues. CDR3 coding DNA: TGTGCCACCAGCAGCGACCGCGGGACTAACTACAATGAGCAGTTCTTC. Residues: CATSSDRGTNYNEQFF.

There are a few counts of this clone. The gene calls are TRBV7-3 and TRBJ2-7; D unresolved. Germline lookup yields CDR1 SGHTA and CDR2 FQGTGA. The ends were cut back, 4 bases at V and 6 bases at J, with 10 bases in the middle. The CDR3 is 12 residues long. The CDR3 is CASSSPGGEQYV. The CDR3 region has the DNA TGTGCCAGCAGCTCCCCTGGCGGCGAGCAGTACGTC.

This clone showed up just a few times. CDR3 nucleotides: TGTGCCAGCAGCTTAGCAGCGCCGGGACAAGCCTACGAGCAGTACGTC. It codes for CASSLAAPGQAYEQYV. The chain combines TRBV7-9 with TRBJ2-7, with D tentatively TRBD1 (6 bases). V was clipped by 0 bases and J by 2 bases, with 14 bases between them. Germline V gives CDR1 SEHNR, CDR2 FQNEAQ (reference sequence). The CDR3 runs 16 residues.

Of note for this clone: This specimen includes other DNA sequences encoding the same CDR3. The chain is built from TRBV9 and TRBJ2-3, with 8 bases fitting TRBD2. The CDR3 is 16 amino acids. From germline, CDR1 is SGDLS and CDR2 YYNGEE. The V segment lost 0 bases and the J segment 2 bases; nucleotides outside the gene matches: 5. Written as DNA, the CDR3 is TGTGCCAGCAGCGTAGGGGCTAGCGGGTACACAGATACGCAGTATTTT. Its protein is CASSVGASGYTDTQYF.

DNA for the CDR3: TGCAGCGTCCAGGGGAATGGGGCTGAAGCTTTCTTT. Translation gives CSVQGNGAEAFF. The chain links TRBV29-1 to TRBJ1-1; D is possibly TRBD1 (6 bases). Germline-derived CDR1 and CDR2 are SQVTM and ANQGSEA. The germline V and J ends were trimmed by 6 bases and 6 bases, with 14 bases remaining between them. This CDR3 has 12 residues.

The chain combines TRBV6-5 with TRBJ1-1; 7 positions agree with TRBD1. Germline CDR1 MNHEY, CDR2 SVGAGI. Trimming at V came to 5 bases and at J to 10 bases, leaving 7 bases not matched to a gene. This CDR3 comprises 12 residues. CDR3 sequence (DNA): TGTGCCAGCAGTCTGGACAGGCAAATAGCTTTCTTT. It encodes CASSLDRQIAFF.

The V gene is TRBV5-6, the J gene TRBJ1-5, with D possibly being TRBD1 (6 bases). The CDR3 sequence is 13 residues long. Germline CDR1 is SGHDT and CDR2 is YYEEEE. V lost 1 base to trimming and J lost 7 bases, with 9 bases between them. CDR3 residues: CASSLTDRQPQHF. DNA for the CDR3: TGTGCCAGCAGCTTGACAGACAGGCAGCCCCAGCATTTT. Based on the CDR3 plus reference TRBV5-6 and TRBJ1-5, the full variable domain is DAGVTQSPTHLIKTRGQQVTLRCSPKSGHDTVSWYQQALGQGPQFIFQYYEEEERQRGNFPDRFSGHQFPNYSSELNVNALLLGDSALYLCASSLTDRQPQHFGDGTRLSIL.

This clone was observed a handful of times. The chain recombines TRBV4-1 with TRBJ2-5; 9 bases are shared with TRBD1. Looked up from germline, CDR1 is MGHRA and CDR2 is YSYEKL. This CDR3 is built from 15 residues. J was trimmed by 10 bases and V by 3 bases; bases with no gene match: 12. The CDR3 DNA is TGCGCCAGCAGCCACGCGGGACAGGGTAGTCGAGGCCAGTACTTC. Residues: CASSHAGQGSRGQYF.

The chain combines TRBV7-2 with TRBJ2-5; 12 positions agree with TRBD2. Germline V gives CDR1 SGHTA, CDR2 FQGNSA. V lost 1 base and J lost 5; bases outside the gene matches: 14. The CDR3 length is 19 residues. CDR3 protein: CASSLVSLAGGPSKETQYF. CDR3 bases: TGTGCCAGCAGCTTAGTGTCCCTAGCGGGGGGGCCGAGTAAGGAGACCCAGTACTTC.

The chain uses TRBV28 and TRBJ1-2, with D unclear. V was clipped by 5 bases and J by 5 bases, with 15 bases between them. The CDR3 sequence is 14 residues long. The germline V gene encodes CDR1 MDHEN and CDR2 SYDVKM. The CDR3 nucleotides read TGTGCCAGCAGTATTACATTAAGACTATATGGCTACACCTTC. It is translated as CASSITLRLYGYTF.

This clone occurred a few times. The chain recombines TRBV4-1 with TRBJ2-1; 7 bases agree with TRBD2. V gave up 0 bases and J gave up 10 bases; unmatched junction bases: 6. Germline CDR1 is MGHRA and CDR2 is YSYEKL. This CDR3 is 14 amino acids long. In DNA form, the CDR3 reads TGCGCCAGCAGCCAAGAGGATTGGGGACTAGAGCAGTTCTTC. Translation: CASSQEDWGLEQFF.

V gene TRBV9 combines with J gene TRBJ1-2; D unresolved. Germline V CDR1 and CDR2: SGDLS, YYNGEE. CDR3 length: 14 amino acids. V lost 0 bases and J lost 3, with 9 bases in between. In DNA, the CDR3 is TGTGCCAGCAGCGTAGGGCCCTCGGACTATGGCTACACCTTC. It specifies CASSVGPSDYGYTF.

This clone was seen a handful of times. In nucleotides, the CDR3 is TGTGCCAGCAGCTTGGACCTCACAGATACGCAGTATTTT. It codes for CASSLDLTDTQYF. V gene TRBV13 combines with J gene TRBJ2-3, with no clear D. Looked up from germline, CDR1 is PRHDT and CDR2 is FYEKMQ (reference sequence). V was trimmed by 3 bases and J by 2 bases, leaving 6 bases between them. The CDR3 has 13 residues.

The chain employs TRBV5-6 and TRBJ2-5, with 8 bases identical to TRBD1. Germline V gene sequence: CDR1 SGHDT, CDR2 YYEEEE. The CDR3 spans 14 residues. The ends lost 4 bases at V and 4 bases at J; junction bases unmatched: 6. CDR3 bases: TGTGCCAGCAGCACTCCGACAGGGGCAGAGACCCAGTACTTC. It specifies CASSTPTGAETQYF. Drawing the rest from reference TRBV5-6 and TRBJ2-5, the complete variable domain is DAGVTQSPTHLIKTRGQQVTLRCSPKSGHDTVSWYQQALGQGPQFIFQYYEEEERQRGNFPDRFSGHQFPNYSSELNVNALLLGDSALYLCASSTPTGAETQYFGPGTRLLVL.

CDR3 DNA sequence: TGCGCCAGCAGTCCCTCCCTTACTGGGGACACCAAGAAAAAACTGTTTTTT. Encoded protein: CASSPSLTGDTKKKLFF. The rearrangement uses TRBV23-1 and TRBJ1-4, with a possible D match to TRBD1 (6 bases). TRBV23-1 is filed as an ORF, its function uncertain. The V end lost 4 bases, the J end lost 9 bases, and 24 bases lay between the germline ends. The CDR3 runs 17 residues.

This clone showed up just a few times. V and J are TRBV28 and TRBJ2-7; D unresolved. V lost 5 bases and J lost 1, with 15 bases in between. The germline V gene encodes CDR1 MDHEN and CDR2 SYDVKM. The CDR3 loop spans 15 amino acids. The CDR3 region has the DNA TGTGCCAGCAGTCCCTCCGGTGGATCATCCTACGAGCAGTACGTC. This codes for CASSPSGGSSYEQYV.

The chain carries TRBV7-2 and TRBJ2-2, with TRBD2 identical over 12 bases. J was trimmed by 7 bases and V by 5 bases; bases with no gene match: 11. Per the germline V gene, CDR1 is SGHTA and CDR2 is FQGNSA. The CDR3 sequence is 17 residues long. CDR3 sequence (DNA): TGTGCCAGCAGCCTCCGACTAGCGGGAGACGGTAGCGGGGAGCTGTTTTTT. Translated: CASSLRLAGDGSGELFF.

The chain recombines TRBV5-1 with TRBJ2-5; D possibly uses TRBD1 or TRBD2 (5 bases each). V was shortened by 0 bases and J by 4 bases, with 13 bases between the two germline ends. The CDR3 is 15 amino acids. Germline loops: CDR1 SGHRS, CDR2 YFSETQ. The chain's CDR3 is CASSLVGTGGETQYF. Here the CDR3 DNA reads TGCGCCAGCAGCTTGGTCGGGACGGGTGGAGAGACCCAGTACTTC.

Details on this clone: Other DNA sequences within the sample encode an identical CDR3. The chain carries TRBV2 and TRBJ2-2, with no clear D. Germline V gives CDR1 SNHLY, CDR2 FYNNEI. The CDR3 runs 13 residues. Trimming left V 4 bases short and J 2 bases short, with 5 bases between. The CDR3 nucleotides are TGTGCCAGCAGTGGAGGAAACACCGGGGAGCTGTTTTTT. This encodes CASSGGNTGELFF.

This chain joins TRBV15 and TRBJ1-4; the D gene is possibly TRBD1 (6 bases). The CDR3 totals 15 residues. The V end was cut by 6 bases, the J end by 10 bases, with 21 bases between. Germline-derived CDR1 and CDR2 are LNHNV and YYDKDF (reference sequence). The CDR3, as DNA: TGTGCCACCAGATCGTCCGGGACAAGATATGGAAAACTGTTTTTT. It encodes CATRSSGTRYGKLFF.